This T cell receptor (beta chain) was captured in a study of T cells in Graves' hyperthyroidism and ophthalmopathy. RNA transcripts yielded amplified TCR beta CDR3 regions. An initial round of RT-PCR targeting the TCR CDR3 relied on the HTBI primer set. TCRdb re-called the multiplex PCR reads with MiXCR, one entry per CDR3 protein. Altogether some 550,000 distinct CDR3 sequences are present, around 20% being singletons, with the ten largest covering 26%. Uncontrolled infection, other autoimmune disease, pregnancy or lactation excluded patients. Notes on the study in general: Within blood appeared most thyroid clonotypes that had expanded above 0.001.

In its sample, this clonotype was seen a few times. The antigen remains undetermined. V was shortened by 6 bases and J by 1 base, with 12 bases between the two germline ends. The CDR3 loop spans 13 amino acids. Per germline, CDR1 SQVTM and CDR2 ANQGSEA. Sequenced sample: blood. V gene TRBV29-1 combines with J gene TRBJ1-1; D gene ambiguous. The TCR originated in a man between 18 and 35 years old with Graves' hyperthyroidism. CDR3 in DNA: TGCAGCGTAGCGAGACTCTCGAACACTGAAGCTTTCTTT. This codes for CSVARLSNTEAFF.